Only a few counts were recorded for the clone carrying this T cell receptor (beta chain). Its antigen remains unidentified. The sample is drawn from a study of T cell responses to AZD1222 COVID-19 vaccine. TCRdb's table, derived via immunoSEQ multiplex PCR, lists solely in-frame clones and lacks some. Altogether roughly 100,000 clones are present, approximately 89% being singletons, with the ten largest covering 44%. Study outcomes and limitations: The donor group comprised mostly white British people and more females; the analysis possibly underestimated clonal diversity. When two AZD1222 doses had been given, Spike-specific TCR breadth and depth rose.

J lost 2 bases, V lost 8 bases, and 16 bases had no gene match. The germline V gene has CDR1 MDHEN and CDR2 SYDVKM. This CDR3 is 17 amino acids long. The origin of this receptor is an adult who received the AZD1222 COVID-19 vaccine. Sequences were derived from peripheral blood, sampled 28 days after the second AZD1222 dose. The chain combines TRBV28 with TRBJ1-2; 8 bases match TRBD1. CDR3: CASLTSLGRGPNYGYTF. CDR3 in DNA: TGTGCCAGCCTTACATCCTTGGGCAGGGGGCCCAACTATGGCTACACCTTC.